This TCR beta chain was documented in a study of post-analysis software for immune sequencing data. Prepared TCR beta cDNA libraries contained unique molecular identifiers. TCRdb redid the calling of the PCR reads with MiXCR, one entry per CDR3 protein. The profile covers roughly 150,000 distinct CDR3 sequences, with about 37% appearing a single time and 28% taken by the ten largest. Study findings and constraints: When the samples were clustered directly with F measure, those that had been prepared in the same batch showed strong co-clustering.

Note on this clonotype: No antigen is known for it.

This CDR3 region has 15 residues. The ends lost 5 bases at V and 3 bases at J; junction bases unmatched: 5. The receptor was isolated from a girl aged 10 to 17 with multiple sclerosis. The source was blood, collected after autologous hematopoietic stem cell transplantation. The rearrangement uses TRBV12-3 or TRBV12-4 and TRBJ1-4; TRBD1 agrees at 8 bases. The CDR3 loop is CASSHRGWANEKLFF. DNA for the CDR3: TGTGCCAGCAGTCACAGGGGGTGGGCTAATGAAAAACTGTTTTTT.